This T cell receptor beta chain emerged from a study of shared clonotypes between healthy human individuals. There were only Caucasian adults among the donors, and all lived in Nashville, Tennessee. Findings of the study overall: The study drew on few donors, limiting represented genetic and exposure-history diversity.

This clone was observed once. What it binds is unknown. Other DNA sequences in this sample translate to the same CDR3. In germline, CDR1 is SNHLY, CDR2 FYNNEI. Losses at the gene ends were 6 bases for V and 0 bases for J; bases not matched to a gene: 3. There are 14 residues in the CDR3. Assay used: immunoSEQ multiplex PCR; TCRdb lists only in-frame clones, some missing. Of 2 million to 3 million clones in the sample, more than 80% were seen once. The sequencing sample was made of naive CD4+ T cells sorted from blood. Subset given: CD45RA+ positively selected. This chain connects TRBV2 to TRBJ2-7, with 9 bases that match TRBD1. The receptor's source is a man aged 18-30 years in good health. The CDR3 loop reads CASRGQGSSYEQYF. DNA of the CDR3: TGTGCCAGCAGGGGACAGGGATCCTCCTACGAGCAGTACTTC.